This T cell receptor (beta chain) was identified in a study of blood T cell repertoires in COVID-19. For the study at large: Samples came from the United States, Italy and Spain, spanning acute and convalescent COVID-19. Sources were T cells, B-cell-depleted T cells, or PBMCs; the material itself was cDNA or gDNA.

In the study's own analysis: Reference gene primer amplification yielded estimated nucleated cell counts. The method was immunoSEQ multiplex PCR; TCRdb's version includes in-frame clones alone and lacks a portion of them. That table is the source of V, J and clone size, and D and trimming were worked out from the DNA. The sample contains approximately 300,000 clones, roughly 87% of which appear only once. V was pared by 2 bases and J by 2 bases, with 12 bases between. Per the germline V gene, CDR1 is SGHVS and CDR2 is FQNEAQ. There are 15 residues in the CDR3. This clone was counted between two and nine times.

The gene calls are TRBV7-8 and TRBJ2-5, with D perhaps TRBD1 (6 bases). Input material: peripheral blood. This sequence was found in a woman aged 50 to 60 who had recovered from COVID-19. The DNA of the CDR3 is TGTGCCAGCAGCTTACCTAGGACAGTACAAGAGACCCAGTACTTC. Translating gives CASSLPRTVQETQYF.